Sequencing of this T cell receptor (beta chain) was carried out in a study of T cells expressing NK-cell markers. Study findings and constraints: These same clonotypes (in several donors) also led the CD3+CD56-NKG2C+ fraction.

In germline, CDR1 is SEHNR, CDR2 FQNEAQ (reference sequence). The CDR3 sequence is 14 residues long. Details on this clonotype: Antigen unknown.

TCRdb processed the 5' RACE reads again and assigns one entry to each CDR3 protein, with no DNA. The sample holds some 150,000 distinct CDR3 sequences. Sample: blood T cells: a sorted CD56 or NKG2C T cell subset, CD4+ or CD8+ T cells, or bulk PBMC T cells (not recorded which). The V call is TRBV7-9, the J call TRBJ1-1. This clonotype was sampled from a woman aged 45-59 years in good health. This CDR3 is CASSPDFGFTEAFF.